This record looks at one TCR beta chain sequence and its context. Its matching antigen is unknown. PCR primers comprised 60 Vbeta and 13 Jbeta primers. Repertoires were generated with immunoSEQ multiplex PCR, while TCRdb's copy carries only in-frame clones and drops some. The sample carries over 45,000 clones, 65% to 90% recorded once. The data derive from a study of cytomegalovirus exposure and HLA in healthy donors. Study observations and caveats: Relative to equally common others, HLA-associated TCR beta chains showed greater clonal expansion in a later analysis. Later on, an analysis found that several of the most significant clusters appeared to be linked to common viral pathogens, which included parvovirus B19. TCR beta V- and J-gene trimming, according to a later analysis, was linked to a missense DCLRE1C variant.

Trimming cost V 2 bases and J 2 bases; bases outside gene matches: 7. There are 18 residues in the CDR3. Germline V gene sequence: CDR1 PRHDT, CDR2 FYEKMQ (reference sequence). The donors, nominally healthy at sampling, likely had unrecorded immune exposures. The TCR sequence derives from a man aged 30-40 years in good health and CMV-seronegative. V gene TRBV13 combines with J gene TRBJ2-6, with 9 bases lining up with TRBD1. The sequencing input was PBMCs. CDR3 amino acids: CASSLSDRGAAGANVLTF. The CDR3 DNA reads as TGTGCCAGCAGCTTATCAGACAGGGGGGCGGCTGGGGCCAACGTCCTGACTTTC.